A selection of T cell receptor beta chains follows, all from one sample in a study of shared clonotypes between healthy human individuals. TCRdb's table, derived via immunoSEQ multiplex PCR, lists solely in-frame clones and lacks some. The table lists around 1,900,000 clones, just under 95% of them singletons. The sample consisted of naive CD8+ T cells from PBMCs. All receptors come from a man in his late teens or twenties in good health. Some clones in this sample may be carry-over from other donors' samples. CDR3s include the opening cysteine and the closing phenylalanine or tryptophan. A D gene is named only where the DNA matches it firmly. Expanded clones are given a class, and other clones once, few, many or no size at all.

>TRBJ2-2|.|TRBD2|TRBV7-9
TGTGCCAGCAGCACCCTAGCGGGATTATTAACCGGGGAGCTGTTTTTT
CASSTLAGLLTGELFF
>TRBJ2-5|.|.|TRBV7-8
TGTGCCAGCAGCCCGACAGTAAAAGAGACCCAGTACTTC
CASSPTVKETQYF
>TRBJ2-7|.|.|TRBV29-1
TGCAGCGCCATCAGGAACCCCCCGAACGAGCAGTACTTC
CSAIRNPPNEQYF
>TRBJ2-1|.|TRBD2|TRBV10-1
TGCGCCAGCAGTGAGGGCGGAGCGGGAGTAGACAATGAGCAGTTCTTC
CASSEGGAGVDNEQFF
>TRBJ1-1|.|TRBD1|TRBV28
TGTGCCAGCAGTTTGGAGGGGGCCCTGAGCACTGAAGCTTTCTTT
CASSLEGALSTEAFF
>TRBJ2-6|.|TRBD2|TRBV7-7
TGTGCCAGCAGCTTACGGGGGGCTGGGGCCAACGTCCTGACTTTC
CASSLRGAGANVLTF
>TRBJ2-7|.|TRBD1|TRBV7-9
TGTGCCAGCAGCCTTACAGGGGGTGGGAGATACGAGCAGTACTTC
CASSLTGGGRYEQYF
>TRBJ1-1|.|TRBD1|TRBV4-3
TGCGCCAGCAGCCACTCCGGGACAGTTATGAACACTGAAGCTTTCTTT
CASSHSGTVMNTEAFF
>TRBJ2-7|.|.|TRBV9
TGTGCCAGCAGCGGGGGTGGGGGGTACGAGCAGTACTTC
CASSGGGGYEQYF
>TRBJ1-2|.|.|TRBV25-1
TGTGCCAGCAGTGAATGGCAGGACAGAGACTATGGCTACACCTTC
CASSEWQDRDYGYTF
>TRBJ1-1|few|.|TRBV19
TGTGCCAGTAGTATTTCAGGGTTGAATGAAGCTTTCTTT
CASSISGLNEAFF
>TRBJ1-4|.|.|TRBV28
TGTGCCAGCAGTTTCCACAGGGATGAAAAACTGTTTTTT
CASSFHRDEKLFF
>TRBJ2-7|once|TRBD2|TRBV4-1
TGCGCCAGCAGCCAAGGCGTCTCTAGCGGAACCTACGAGCAGTACTTC
CASSQGVSSGTYEQYF
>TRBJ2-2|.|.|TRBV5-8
TGTGCCAGCAGCTTGGAGGGAATTTACACCGGGGAGCTGTTTTTT
CASSLEGIYTGELFF
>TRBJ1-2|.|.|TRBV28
TGTGCCAGCAGTTTATTTCGGAGAGAACAGCGGGGTGGTGGCTACACCTTC
CASSLFRREQRGGGYTF
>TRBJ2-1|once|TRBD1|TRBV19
TGTGCCAGTAGTACTCAGGGGGACTCCTACAATGAGCAGTTCTTC
CASSTQGDSYNEQFF
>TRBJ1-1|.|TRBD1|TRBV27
TGTGCCAGCAGTTTACACAGGGGGCAGGGTACTGAAGCTTTCTTT
CASSLHRGQGTEAFF
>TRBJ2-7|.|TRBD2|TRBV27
TGTGCCAGCAGTTCGGGACTAGCGGGAGGTATGTACGAGCAGTACTTC
CASSSGLAGGMYEQYF
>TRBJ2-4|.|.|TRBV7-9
TGTGCCAGCAGCTCACAGGGAGCAAAAAACATTCAGTACTTC
CASSSQGAKNIQYF
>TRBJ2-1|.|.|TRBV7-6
TGTGCCAGCAGCCGCTCGGGACTGGCCTACAATGAGCAGTTCTTC
CASSRSGLAYNEQFF
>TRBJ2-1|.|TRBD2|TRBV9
TGTGCCAGCAGCTTCGGGCTAGCGGGAGTCAATGAGCAGTTCTTC
CASSFGLAGVNEQFF
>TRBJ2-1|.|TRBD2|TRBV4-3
TGCGCCAGCAGCCCAGGACTAGCGGGAGGGCCGAATGAGCAGTTCTTC
CASSPGLAGGPNEQFF
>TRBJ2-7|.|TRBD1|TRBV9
TGTGCCAGCAGCGGGACAGGGAAAGCCTACGAGCAGTACTTC
CASSGTGKAYEQYF
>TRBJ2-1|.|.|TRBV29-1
TGCAGCGTTGAAGACTCGGCCCCCAATGAGCAGTTCTTC
CSVEDSAPNEQFF
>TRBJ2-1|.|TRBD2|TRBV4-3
TGCGCCAGCAGCCAAGATGGCCGGGAGGGCTACAATGAGCAGTTCTTC
CASSQDGREGYNEQFF
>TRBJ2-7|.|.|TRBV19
TGTGCCAGTAGTATGGCATCAGCGGGCGCTACCTACGAGCAGTACTTC
CASSMASAGATYEQYF
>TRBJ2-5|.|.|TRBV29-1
TGCAGCGTTGTTGATTCGGGACGGCCGGGCCAAGAGACCCAGTACTTC
CSVVDSGRPGQETQYF
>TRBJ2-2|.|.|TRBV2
TGTGCCAGCAGTATAGCCGGGACCTCGTCCGGGGAGCTGTTTTTT
CASSIAGTSSGELFF
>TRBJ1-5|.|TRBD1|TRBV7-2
TGTGCCAGCAGCTCGACAGGGGGGTATAGCAATCAGCCCCAGCATTTT
CASSSTGGYSNQPQHF
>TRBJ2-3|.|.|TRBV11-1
TGTGCCAGCAGCATTTCTGCCGGGACCTCCAGGGACACAGATACGCAGTATTTT
CASSISAGTSRDTDTQYF
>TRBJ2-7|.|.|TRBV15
TGTGCCACCAGGGCCGGGAACGGCTACGAGCAGTACTTC
CATRAGNGYEQYF
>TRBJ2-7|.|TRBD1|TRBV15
TGTGCCACCAGCAGAGGGGCATCCGGGACAGGGATCTACGAGCAGTACTTC
CATSRGASGTGIYEQYF
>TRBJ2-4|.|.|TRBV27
TGTGCCAGCAGTTTATCGAATAGCCTAGCCAAAAACATTCAGTACTTC
CASSLSNSLAKNIQYF
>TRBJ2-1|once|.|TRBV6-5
TGTGCCAGCCTACTCAACAATGAGCAGTTCTTC
CASLLNNEQFF
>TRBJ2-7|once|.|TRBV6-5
TGTGCCAGCAGTTACTCGAGGCCAGCCTACGAGCAGTACTTC
CASSYSRPAYEQYF
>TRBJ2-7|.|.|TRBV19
TGTGCCAGTAGTATCGCGGTCTCCTACGAGCAGTACTTC
CASSIAVSYEQYF
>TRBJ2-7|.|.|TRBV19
TGTGCCAGTAGTATCCGTGACACCGCCTACGAGCAGTACTTC
CASSIRDTAYEQYF
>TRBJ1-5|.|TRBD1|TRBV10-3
TGTGCCATCAGTGAGTCTTACGCAGGGGGAAGCAATCAGCCCCAGCATTTT
CAISESYAGGSNQPQHF
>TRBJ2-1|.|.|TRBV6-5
TGTGCCAGCAGTTCCCTAAGCGGGTCCCCCCCCAATGAGCAGTTCTTC
CASSSLSGSPPNEQFF
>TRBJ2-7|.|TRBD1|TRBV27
TGTGCCAGCAGCATTGACAGGGGTTCCTACGAGCAGTACTTC
CASSIDRGSYEQYF
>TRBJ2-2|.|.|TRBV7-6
TGTGCCAGCAGCTTATCGACATCTGTTTGGGCAGGGAACACCGGGGAGCTGTTTTTT
CASSLSTSVWAGNTGELFF
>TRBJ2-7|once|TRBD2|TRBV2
TGTGCCAGCAGTGAACTACTAGCGGGAGGAAGAGGGGGCTACGAGCAGTACTTC
CASSELLAGGRGGYEQYF
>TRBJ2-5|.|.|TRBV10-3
TGTGCCATCAGTGAGGGTGCGACCCAGTACTTC
CAISEGATQYF
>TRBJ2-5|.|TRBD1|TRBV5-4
TGTGCCAGCAGCTCCGGGGACAGCGTGACCCAGTACTTC
CASSSGDSVTQYF
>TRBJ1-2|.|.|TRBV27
TGTGCCAGCAGTACCAGACCGCGTTCTGCCCTTGGCTACACCTTC
CASSTRPRSALGYTF
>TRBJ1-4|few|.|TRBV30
TGTGCCTGGAGTGTATTAGGAGAAAAACTGTTTTTT
CAWSVLGEKLFF
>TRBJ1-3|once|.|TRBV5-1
TGCGCCAGCAGCTTGGATGTTCCCCACTCTGGAAACACCATATATTTT
CASSLDVPHSGNTIYF
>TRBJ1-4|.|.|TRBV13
TGTGCCAGCAGCTTCCTGCGTGGGGGAGGGGGTGAAAAACTGTTTTTT
CASSFLRGGGGEKLFF
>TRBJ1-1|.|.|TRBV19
TGTGCCAGTACCCCCCTTGGGGACATGGAGACTGAAGCTTTCTTT
CASTPLGDMETEAFF
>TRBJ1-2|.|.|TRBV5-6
TGTGCCAGCAGCTTAATTTTGAGGGAGGGCACCTTC
CASSLILREGTF
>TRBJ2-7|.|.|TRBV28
TGTGCCAGCAGCCCAGGGACCTACGAGCAGTACTTC
CASSPGTYEQYF
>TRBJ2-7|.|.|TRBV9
TGTGCCAGCAGCGTGGGGGCCGGCCCCAGGGGCGAGCAGTACTTC
CASSVGAGPRGEQYF
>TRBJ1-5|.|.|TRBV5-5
TGTGCCAGCAGCTTCGGGGGAATTGGGCCCCAGCATTTT
CASSFGGIGPQHF
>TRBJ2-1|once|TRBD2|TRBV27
TGTGCCAGCAGTTTATCGTCTAGCGGGAGAGGGGAGCAGTTCTTC
CASSLSSSGRGEQFF